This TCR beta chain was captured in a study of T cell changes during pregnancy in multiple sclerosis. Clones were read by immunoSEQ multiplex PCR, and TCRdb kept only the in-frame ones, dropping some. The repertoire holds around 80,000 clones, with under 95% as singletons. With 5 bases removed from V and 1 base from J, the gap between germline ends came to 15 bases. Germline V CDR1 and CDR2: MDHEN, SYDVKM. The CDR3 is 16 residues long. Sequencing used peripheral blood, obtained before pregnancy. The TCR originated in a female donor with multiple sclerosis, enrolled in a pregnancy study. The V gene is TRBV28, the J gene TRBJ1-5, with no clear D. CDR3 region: CASSPRQGQSNQPQHF. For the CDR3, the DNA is TGTGCCAGCAGTCCAAGACAAGGCCAGAGCAATCAGCCCCAGCATTTT.